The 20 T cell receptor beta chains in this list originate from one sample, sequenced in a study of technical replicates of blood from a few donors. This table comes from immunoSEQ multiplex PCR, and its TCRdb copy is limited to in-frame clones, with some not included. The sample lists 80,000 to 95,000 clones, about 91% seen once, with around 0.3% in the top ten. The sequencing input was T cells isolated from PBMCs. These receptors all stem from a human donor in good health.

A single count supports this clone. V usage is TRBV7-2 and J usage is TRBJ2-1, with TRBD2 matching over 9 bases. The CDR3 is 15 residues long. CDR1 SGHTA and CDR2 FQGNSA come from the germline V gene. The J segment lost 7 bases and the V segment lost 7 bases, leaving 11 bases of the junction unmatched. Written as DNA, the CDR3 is TGTGCCAGCACCGCCGGGACTAGCTTTTTGAATGAGCAGTTCTTC. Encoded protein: CASTAGTSFLNEQFF.

Written as DNA, the CDR3 is TGTGCCAGCAGCTTAAGCGGGAGTATCGACGAGCAGTACTTC. It specifies CASSLSGSIDEQYF. The V gene is TRBV7-9, the J gene TRBJ2-7; 8 bases line up with TRBD2. The germline CDR1 and CDR2 sequences are SEHNR and FQNEAQ (reference sequence). V trimming: 2 bases; J trimming: 5 bases; junction bases outside the gene matches: 5. The CDR3 totals 14 residues.

The CDR3 coding sequence is TGCAGTGCTGTAGCTAACTATGGCTACACCTTC. Its translation is CSAVANYGYTF. The chain combines TRBV20-1 with TRBJ1-2; D call uncertain. CDR1 DFQATT and CDR2 SNEGSKA come from the germline V gene (reference sequence). The germline V and J ends were trimmed by 5 bases and 0 bases, with 4 bases remaining between them. This CDR3 region has 11 residues.

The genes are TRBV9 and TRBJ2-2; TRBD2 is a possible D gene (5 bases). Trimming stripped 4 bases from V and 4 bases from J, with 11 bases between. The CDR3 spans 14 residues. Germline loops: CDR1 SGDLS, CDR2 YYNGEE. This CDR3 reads CASSPRGLTGELFF. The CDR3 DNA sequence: TGTGCCAGCAGCCCTCGGGGTCTCACCGGGGAGCTGTTTTTT.

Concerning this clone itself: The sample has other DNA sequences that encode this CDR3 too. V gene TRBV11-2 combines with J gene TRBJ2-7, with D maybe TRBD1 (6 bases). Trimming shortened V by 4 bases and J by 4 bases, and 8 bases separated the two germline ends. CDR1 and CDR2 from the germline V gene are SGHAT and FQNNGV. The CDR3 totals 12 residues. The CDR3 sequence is CASSSQGYEQYF. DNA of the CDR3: TGTGCCAGCAGCTCACAGGGATACGAGCAGTACTTC.

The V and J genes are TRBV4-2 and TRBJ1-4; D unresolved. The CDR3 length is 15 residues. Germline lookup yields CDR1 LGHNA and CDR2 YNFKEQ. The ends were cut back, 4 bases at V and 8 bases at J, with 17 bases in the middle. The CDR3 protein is CASSPTPGLGEKLFF. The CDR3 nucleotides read TGTGCCAGCAGCCCGACTCCGGGATTAGGCGAAAAACTGTTTTTT.

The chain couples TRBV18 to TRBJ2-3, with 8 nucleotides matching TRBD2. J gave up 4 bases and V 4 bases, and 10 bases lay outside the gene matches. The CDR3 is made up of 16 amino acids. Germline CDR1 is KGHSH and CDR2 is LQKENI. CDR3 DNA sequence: TGTGCCAGCTCACACCGACTAGCGTCCAGCGCAGATACGCAGTATTTT. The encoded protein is CASSHRLASSADTQYF.

In DNA, the CDR3 is TGTGCCAGCAGAAGAGAGACAGCTAACACTGAAGCTTTCTTT. This encodes CASRRETANTEAFF. The rearrangement links TRBV6-4 to TRBJ1-1; D may be TRBD1 (5 bases). Germline V gene sequence: CDR1 MRHNA, CDR2 SNTAGT. Trimming cost V 6 bases and J 2 bases, with 13 bases left between them. The CDR3 runs to 14 residues.

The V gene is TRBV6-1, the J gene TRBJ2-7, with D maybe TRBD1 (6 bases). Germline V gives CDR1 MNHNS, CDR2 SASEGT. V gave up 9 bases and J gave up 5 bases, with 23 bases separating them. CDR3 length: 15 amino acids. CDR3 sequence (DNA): TGTGCCAGTCGGAGAATTGTGGTACAGGGCGACGAGCAGTACTTC. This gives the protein CASRRIVVQGDEQYF.

The CDR3 loop reads CASNEAGMNEQYF. As DNA, the CDR3 is TGTGCCAGCAACGAGGCAGGGATGAACGAGCAGTACTTC. The chain has TRBV2 and TRBJ2-7, with D perhaps matching TRBD1 (5 bases). This CDR3 comprises 13 residues. From germline, CDR1 is SNHLY and CDR2 FYNNEI. Between the trimmed V and J ends, which lost 7 bases and 5 bases, there was a span of 15 bases.

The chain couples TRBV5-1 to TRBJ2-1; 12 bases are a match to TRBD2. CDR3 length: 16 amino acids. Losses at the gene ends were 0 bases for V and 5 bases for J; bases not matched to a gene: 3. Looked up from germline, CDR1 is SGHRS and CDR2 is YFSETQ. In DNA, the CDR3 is TGCGCCAGCAGCTTGGAACTAGCGGGGGGAAACAATGAGCAGTTCTTC. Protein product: CASSLELAGGNNEQFF.

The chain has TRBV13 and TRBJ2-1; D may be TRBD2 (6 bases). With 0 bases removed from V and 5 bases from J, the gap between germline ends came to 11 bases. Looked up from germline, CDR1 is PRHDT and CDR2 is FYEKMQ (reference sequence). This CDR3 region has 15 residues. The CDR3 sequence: CASSLGGSGDNEQFF. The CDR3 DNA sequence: TGTGCCAGCAGCTTAGGGGGTAGCGGAGACAATGAGCAGTTCTTC.

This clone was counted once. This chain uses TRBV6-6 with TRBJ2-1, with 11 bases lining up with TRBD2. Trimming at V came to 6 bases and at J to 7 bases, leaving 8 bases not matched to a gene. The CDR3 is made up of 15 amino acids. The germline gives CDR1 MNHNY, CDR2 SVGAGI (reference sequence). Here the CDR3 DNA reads TGTGCCAGCAGGTACCCTAGCGGGGGGCGGAATGAGCAGTTCTTC. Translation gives CASRYPSGGRNEQFF.

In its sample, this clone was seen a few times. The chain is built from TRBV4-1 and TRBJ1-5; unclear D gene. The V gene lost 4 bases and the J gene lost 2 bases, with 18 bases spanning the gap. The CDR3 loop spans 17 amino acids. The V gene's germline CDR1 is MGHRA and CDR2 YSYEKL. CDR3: CASSLIPGELGNQPQHF. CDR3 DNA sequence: TGCGCCAGCAGCCTCATACCTGGGGAGTTGGGCAATCAGCCCCAGCATTTT.

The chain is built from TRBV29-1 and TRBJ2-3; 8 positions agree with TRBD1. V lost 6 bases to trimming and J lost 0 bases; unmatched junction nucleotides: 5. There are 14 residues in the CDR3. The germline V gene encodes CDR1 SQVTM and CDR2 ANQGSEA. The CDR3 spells CSVTGTGSTDTQYF. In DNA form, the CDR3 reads TGCAGCGTCACTGGGACAGGTAGCACAGATACGCAGTATTTT.

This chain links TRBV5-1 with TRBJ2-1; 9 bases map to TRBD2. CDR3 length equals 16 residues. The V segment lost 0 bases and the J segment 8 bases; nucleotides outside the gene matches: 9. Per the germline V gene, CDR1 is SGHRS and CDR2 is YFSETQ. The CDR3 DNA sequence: TGCGCCAGCAGCTTGGGGAGTTATAGCGGGAGTCATGAGCAGTTCTTC. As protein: CASSLGSYSGSHEQFF.

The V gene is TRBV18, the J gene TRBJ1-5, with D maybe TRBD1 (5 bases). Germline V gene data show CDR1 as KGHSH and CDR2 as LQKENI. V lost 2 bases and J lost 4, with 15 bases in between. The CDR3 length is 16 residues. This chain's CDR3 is CASSPKGTGGNQPQHF. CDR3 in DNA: TGTGCCAGCTCACCAAAGGGAACAGGTGGGAATCAGCCCCAGCATTTT.

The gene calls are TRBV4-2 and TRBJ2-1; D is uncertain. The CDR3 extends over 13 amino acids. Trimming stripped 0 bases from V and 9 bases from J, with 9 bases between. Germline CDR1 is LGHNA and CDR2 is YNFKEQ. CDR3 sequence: CASSQDPVLEQFF. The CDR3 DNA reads TGTGCCAGCAGCCAAGACCCAGTCCTTGAGCAGTTCTTC.

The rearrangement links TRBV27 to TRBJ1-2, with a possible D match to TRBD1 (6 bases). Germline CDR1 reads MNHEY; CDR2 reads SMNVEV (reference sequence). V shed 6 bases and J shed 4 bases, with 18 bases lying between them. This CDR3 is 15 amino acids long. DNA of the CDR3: TGTGCCAGCAGAGCTGAGGCCAGGGGTGTCTATGGCTACACCTTC. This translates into CASRAEARGVYGYTF.

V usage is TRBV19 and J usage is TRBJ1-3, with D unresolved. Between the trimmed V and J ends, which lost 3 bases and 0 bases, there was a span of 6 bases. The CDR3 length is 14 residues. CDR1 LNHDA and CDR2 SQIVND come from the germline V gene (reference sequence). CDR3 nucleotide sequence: TGTGCCAGTAGTATGGGCAACTCTGGAAACACCATATATTTT. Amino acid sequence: CASSMGNSGNTIYF.